The rows below give T cell receptor beta chains drawn from one sample of a study of CD8 T cells in Susac syndrome. In TCRdb, the immunoSEQ multiplex PCR reads were re-called with MiXCR into one record per CDR3 protein. The sample has about 300,000 distinct CDR3 sequences; 85% are singletons. Material: CD8+ T cells from PBMCs. Source of these receptors: a human donor with multiple sclerosis. Each CDR3 is given with its conserved first and last residue. A D gene is named only where the DNA matches it firmly. Clone size, where shown, is once, few, many, or a class for clones that have expanded.

j_call clone_size v_call d_call cdr3_aa cdr3_nt
TRBJ2-7 few TRBV7-2 TRBD2 CASSFGGGPWEQYF TGTGCCAGCAGCTTTGGGGGAGGGCCGTGGGAGCAGTACTTC
TRBJ2-7 NA TRBV6-1 TRBD2 CASSEQLAAYEQYF TGTGCCAGCAGTGAACAACTAGCGGCCTACGAGCAGTACTTC
TRBJ2-7 NA TRBV30 NA CAWSMGATYEQYF TGTGCCTGGAGTATGGGAGCAACCTACGAGCAGTACTTC
TRBJ2-1 NA TRBV10-3 NA CAISESVGTYNEQFF TGTGCCATCAGTGAGTCCGTTGGAACCTACAATGAGCAGTTCTTC
TRBJ2-1 NA TRBV15 TRBD2 CATSAPLAGGRNEQFF TGTGCCACCAGCGCACCGTTAGCGGGAGGGAGGAATGAGCAGTTCTTC
TRBJ2-1 once TRBV20-1 NA CSARDSRGSYNEQFF TGCAGTGCTAGAGATTCAAGGGGGTCCTACAATGAGCAGTTCTTC
TRBJ1-1 NA TRBV4-3 NA CASSQDSGRSEAFF TGCGCCAGCAGCCAAGATTCAGGGAGGTCTGAAGCTTTCTTT
TRBJ1-3 few TRBV4-3 TRBD1 CASSQEQGRSGNTIYF TGCGCCAGCAGCCAAGAACAGGGGCGGTCTGGAAACACCATATATTTT
TRBJ2-7 NA TRBV5-6 NA CASSSNSETYEQYF TGTGCCAGCAGCAGTAACAGCGAGACCTACGAGCAGTACTTC
TRBJ2-3 NA TRBV27 TRBD1 CASSHLRTGGADTQYF TGTGCCAGCAGTCATCTAAGGACAGGGGGCGCAGATACGCAGTATTTT
TRBJ1-1 once TRBV6-5 TRBD1 CASSYYGQGDTEAFF TGTGCCAGCAGTTACTATGGACAGGGAGACACTGAAGCTTTCTTT
TRBJ2-7 once TRBV10-2 NA CASSEMGGDLEQYF TGCGCCAGCAGTGAGATGGGAGGTGACTTGGAGCAGTACTTC
TRBJ2-1 NA TRBV6-5 NA CASTLGFNNEQFF TGTGCCAGCACTTTGGGGTTTAACAATGAGCAGTTCTTC
TRBJ1-2 NA TRBV20-1 TRBD1 CSARDPQGQQIYGYTF TGCAGTGCTAGAGACCCACAGGGGCAGCAAATCTATGGCTACACCTTC
TRBJ1-2 NA TRBV20-1 NA CSARDGAMDYGYTF TGCAGTGCTAGAGACGGCGCTATGGACTATGGCTACACCTTC
TRBJ1-1 NA TRBV7-9 NA CASRARGPSKGMNTEAFF TGTGCCAGCAGGGCACGGGGGCCCTCAAAAGGGATGAACACTGAAGCTTTCTTT
TRBJ2-7 NA TRBV28 TRBD1 CASSSQGYGDEQYF TGTGCCAGCAGTTCACAGGGGTATGGAGACGAGCAGTACTTC
TRBJ2-7 NA TRBV2 TRBD2 CASSEASGRSYEQYF TGTGCCAGCAGTGAAGCAAGCGGGAGGTCCTACGAGCAGTACTTC
TRBJ1-5 few TRBV27 NA CASSLLDSNQPQHF TGTGCCAGCAGTTTACTAGACTCCAATCAGCCCCAGCATTTT
TRBJ2-7 NA TRBV30 NA CAFSLKGTRASYEQYF TGTGCCTTCTCCCTAAAGGGGACACGGGCCTCCTACGAGCAGTACTTC
TRBJ2-7 NA TRBV4-2 NA CASSQDRMSASLDEQYF TGTGCCAGCAGCCAAGATCGCATGAGTGCCTCACTTGACGAGCAGTACTTC
TRBJ1-2 once TRBV28 NA CASSLRGGPSRSQPGGYGYTF TGTGCCAGCAGTTTAAGGGGAGGTCCATCACGTTCGCAACCGGGGGGCTATGGCTACACCTTC
TRBJ2-1 NA TRBV27 NA CASSFPGREQFF TGTGCCAGCAGCTTCCCCGGCCGGGAGCAGTTCTTC
TRBJ2-2 NA TRBV4-3 NA CASSQGGTGWYTGELFF TGCGCCAGCAGCCAAGGGGGAACTGGGTGGTACACCGGGGAGCTGTTTTTT
TRBJ2-7 NA TRBV12-3/TRBV12-4 NA CASSFLASYEQYF TGTGCCAGCAGTTTTTTGGCCTCCTACGAGCAGTACTTC
TRBJ2-3 NA TRBV7-6 NA CASSLSSGDTQYF TGTGCCAGCAGCCTCTCGAGCGGGGATACGCAGTATTTT